This T cell receptor beta chain was documented in a study of Tregs in tolerant kidney transplant recipients. General study findings and limits: Validation in larger populations is needed because few patients were studied.

The V and J ends lost 0 bases and 6 bases respectively, with 11 bases between them. Looked up from germline, CDR1 is MNHNS and CDR2 is SASEGT. The CDR3 is 15 residues long. Remarks on this clone: Its target is unknown.

The protocol was immunoSEQ multiplex PCR, while the TCRdb copy is restricted to in-frame clones and leaves out a portion. The repertoire holds 90,000 or so clones, over 85% seen once, with 4.5% to 5% in the top ten. The source of this sequence is a human donor in good health. Sequencing was done on a sample of CD8+ T cells from blood. J is TRBJ1-4 and V is TRBV6-1; weak D call: TRBD1 (6 bases). CDR3 bases: TGTGCCAGCAGTGAAGCTGGGGGGGCCTATGAAAAACTGTTTTTT. This translates into CASSEAGGAYEKLFF.